Listed here are 21 T cell receptor beta chains from one sample, sequenced in a study of blood T cell repertoires in COVID-19. The method was immunoSEQ multiplex PCR; TCRdb's version includes in-frame clones alone and lacks a portion of them. This repertoire shows about 150,000 clones, about 85% found once; its top ten account for around 4.6%. Input material: peripheral blood. These receptors originate from a woman between 55 and 75 years old with active or convalescent COVID-19.

The V and J genes are TRBV19 and TRBJ1-1, with 9 bases that match TRBD1. J lost 4 bases, V lost 7 bases, and 7 bases had no gene match. The germline V gene encodes CDR1 LNHDA and CDR2 SQIVND (reference sequence). The CDR3 length is 14 residues. The CDR3 DNA sequence: TGTGCCAGTAATCGGGACAGGGAGGGCACTGAAGCTTTCTTT. Residues: CASNRDREGTEAFF.

The V gene is TRBV18, the J gene TRBJ2-3; 8 nucleotides match TRBD2. There are 16 residues in the CDR3. Germline CDR1 is KGHSH and CDR2 is LQKENI. After removal of 0 bases from V and 2 bases from J, the junction contained 4 bases not matched to a gene. CDR3 residues: CASSPPLAGYTDTQYF. CDR3 in DNA: TGTGCCAGCTCACCACCCCTAGCGGGCTACACAGATACGCAGTATTTT.

This clone was seen a few times. This chain joins TRBV12-3 or TRBV12-4 and TRBJ2-6, with D possibly matching TRBD1 (5 bases). Deletions cut 7 bases from V and 15 bases from J, with 16 bases between. This CDR3 region has 12 residues. CDR3 residues: CASNRWGSSLTF. The CDR3, as DNA: TGTGCCAGCAACAGGTGGGGTTCCTCCCTGACTTTC.

The chain employs TRBV7-2 and TRBJ2-1, with TRBD1 matching over 8 bases. The CDR3 consists of 15 residues. J lost 3 bases, V lost 5 bases, and 6 bases had no gene match. From germline, CDR1 is SGHTA and CDR2 FQGNSA. The CDR3 reads CASSATGGYYNEQFF. The CDR3 nucleotides read TGTGCCAGCAGCGCCACAGGGGGTTACTACAATGAGCAGTTCTTC.

This sequence joins TRBV19 and TRBJ2-5, with 12 bases identical to TRBD2. CDR3 length: 15 amino acids. V lost 5 bases and J lost 5; bases outside the gene matches: 6. Germline V gene lookup returns CDR1 LNHDA and CDR2 SQIVND (reference sequence). The CDR3 region has the DNA TGTGCCAGTAGTCCCTGGACTAGCGGGGTGGAGACCCAGTACTTC. Translated, it gives CASSPWTSGVETQYF.

The chain recombines TRBV18 with TRBJ1-3; the match to TRBD1 covers 7 bases. The CDR3 totals 16 residues. The ends lost 4 bases at V and 2 bases at J; junction bases unmatched: 8. The germline V gene encodes CDR1 KGHSH and CDR2 LQKENI. CDR3 amino acids: CASSLRTGVPGNTIYF. The CDR3 DNA reads TGTGCCAGCTCACTTCGTACAGGGGTCCCTGGAAACACCATATATTTT.

Comments on this clone: One junction end does not reproduce the germline sequence, and a read error may be involved. This rearrangement joins TRBV29-1 to TRBJ1-2; perhaps TRBD1 as D (6 bases). Per germline, CDR1 SQVTM and CDR2 ANQGSEA. The CDR3 consists of 13 residues. The CDR3 DNA follows: TGCAGCGTCGAAGACAGGACTAACTATGGCTACACCTTC. Translation: CSVEDRTNYGYTF.

This chain uses TRBV5-1 with TRBJ2-1, with D possibly matching TRBD1 (6 bases). CDR1 and CDR2 (germline): SGHRS, YFSETQ. The CDR3 has 13 residues. With 6 bases removed from V and 7 bases from J, the gap between germline ends came to 14 bases. The CDR3 sequence: CASTPTGLNEQFF. CDR3 in DNA: TGCGCCAGCACCCCGACAGGTCTGAATGAGCAGTTCTTC. Looking up the rest from reference TRBV5-1 and TRBJ2-1 gives the full variable domain: KAGVTQTPRYLIKTRGQQVTLSCSPISGHRSVSWYQQTPGQGLQFLFEYFSETQRNKGNFPGRFSGRQFSNSRSEMNVSTLELGDSALYLCASTPTGLNEQFFGPGTRLTVL.

V is TRBV2 and J is TRBJ1-5; perhaps TRBD1 as D (6 bases). Germline V lookup: CDR1 SNHLY, CDR2 FYNNEI. This CDR3 is 14 amino acids long. Trimming took off 3 bases at V and 6 bases at J, with 12 bases between the two ends. CDR3 nucleotide sequence: TGTGCCAGCAGTGAGGGACTACAGGGTCAGCCCCAGCATTTT. The encoded protein is CASSEGLQGQPQHF.

The chain couples TRBV7-2 to TRBJ1-6; the D gene is possibly TRBD1 (6 bases). The CDR3 spans 14 residues. With 5 bases removed from V and 7 bases from J, the gap between germline ends came to 12 bases. Germline CDR1 reads SGHTA; CDR2 reads FQGNSA. The CDR3 bases are TGTGCCAGCAGCAAGACAGGTACCAATTCACCCCTCCACTTT. Amino acid sequence: CASSKTGTNSPLHF.

The chain carries TRBV9 and TRBJ2-1, with D perhaps TRBD2 (5 bases). CDR3 length equals 15 residues. The V end lost 4 bases, the J end lost 7 bases, and 18 bases lay between the germline ends. The germline V gene has CDR1 SGDLS and CDR2 YYNGEE. CDR3 sequence: CASSPLSASGNEQFF. CDR3 bases: TGTGCCAGCAGCCCCCTCTCGGCTTCGGGGAATGAGCAGTTCTTC.

The chain has TRBV2 and TRBJ1-2, with 7 positions matching TRBD1. J gave up 5 bases and V 5 bases, and 14 bases lay outside the gene matches. CDR1 is SNHLY and CDR2 is FYNNEI in the germline V gene. CDR3 length: 16 amino acids. CDR3 in amino acids: CASSLRKTGTDYGYTF. The CDR3 nucleotides read TGTGCCAGCAGTCTAAGGAAGACAGGGACAGATTATGGCTACACCTTC.

This rearrangement joins TRBV28 to TRBJ1-1, with TRBD1 matching over 11 bases. Germline V gene lookup returns CDR1 MDHEN and CDR2 SYDVKM. Trimming took 2 bases from V and 6 from J; bases not matched to a gene: 5. This CDR3 region has 15 residues. The CDR3 coding sequence is TGTGCCAGCAGTTTACCCGGGACAGGGGGTGCTGAAGCTTTCTTT. It is translated as CASSLPGTGGAEAFF.

This clone occurred a few times. This chain uses TRBV3-1 (or the pseudogene TRBV3-2) with TRBJ2-1; a possible D gene is TRBD1 (6 bases). This CDR3 comprises 17 residues. Germline V gives CDR1 LGHDT, CDR2 YNNKEL (reference sequence). Trimming pared 4 bases from V and 0 bases from J, leaving 16 bases between. CDR3: CASSPLFTGSSYNEQFF. The CDR3 DNA sequence: TGTGCCAGCAGCCCACTATTTACAGGGAGCTCCTACAATGAGCAGTTCTTC.

The V and J genes are TRBV2 and TRBJ2-2, with 11 positions matching TRBD1. The V segment lost 6 bases and the J segment 6 bases; nucleotides outside the gene matches: 3. The germline V gene encodes CDR1 SNHLY and CDR2 FYNNEI. The CDR3 spans 14 residues. CDR3 sequence: CASRPGQGAGELFF. The CDR3 DNA is TGTGCCAGCAGACCGGGACAGGGGGCCGGGGAGCTGTTTTTT.

V is TRBV30 and J is TRBJ1-3, with TRBD1 identical over 10 bases. The CDR3 extends over 16 amino acids. The V segment lost 3 bases and the J segment 0 bases; nucleotides outside the gene matches: 5. Germline CDR1 is GTSNPN and CDR2 is SVGIG (reference sequence). Here the CDR3 DNA reads TGTGCCTGGAGGGGTCGGGACAGGGGCTCTGGAAACACCATATATTTT. It codes for CAWRGRDRGSGNTIYF.

CDR3 residues: CSLQEGYGYTF. In nucleotides, the CDR3 is TGCAGCCTCCAAGAGGGCTATGGCTACACCTTC. This chain links TRBV29-1 with TRBJ1-2; D gene ambiguous. The CDR3 runs 11 residues. V lost 8 bases, J lost 4 bases, and 11 bases lay in between. The germline gives CDR1 SQVTM, CDR2 ANQGSEA.

The V call is TRBV18, the J call TRBJ2-1; the match to TRBD2 covers 10 bases. V lost 4 bases, J lost 4 bases, and 4 bases stayed unmatched. Germline CDR1 and CDR2: KGHSH and LQKENI. There are 15 residues in the CDR3. This CDR3 is CASSRLAGAYNEQFF. The CDR3 bases are TGTGCCAGCTCACGGCTAGCGGGGGCTTACAATGAGCAGTTCTTC.

The chain couples TRBV7-2 to TRBJ2-3; 16 positions agree with TRBD2. The CDR3 totals 16 residues. Unmatched junction bases numbered 5, after V lost 4 bases and J lost 7 bases. Per germline, CDR1 SGHTA and CDR2 FQGNSA. CDR3 sequence (DNA): TGTGCCAGCAGCTCCTCGGGACTAGCGGGGGGGAATACGCAGTATTTT. Encoded protein: CASSSSGLAGGNTQYF.

V usage is TRBV11-2 and J usage is TRBJ2-7; D is undetermined. This CDR3 is 12 amino acids long. V was trimmed by 5 bases and J by 2 bases, leaving 7 bases between them. Germline loops: CDR1 SGHAT, CDR2 FQNNGV. This CDR3 is CASSLSAYEQYF. The CDR3, as DNA: TGTGCCAGCAGCCTGAGTGCCTACGAGCAGTACTTC.

This chain connects TRBV7-9 to TRBJ2-7, with D possibly being TRBD1 (6 bases). The germline V and J ends were trimmed by 4 bases and 6 bases, with 16 bases remaining between them. The V gene's germline CDR1 is SEHNR and CDR2 FQNEAQ (reference sequence). The CDR3 sequence is 14 residues long. CDR3 DNA sequence: TGTGCCAGCAGCTCCAATTACAGACAGGTCGAGCAGTACTTC. As protein: CASSSNYRQVEQYF.